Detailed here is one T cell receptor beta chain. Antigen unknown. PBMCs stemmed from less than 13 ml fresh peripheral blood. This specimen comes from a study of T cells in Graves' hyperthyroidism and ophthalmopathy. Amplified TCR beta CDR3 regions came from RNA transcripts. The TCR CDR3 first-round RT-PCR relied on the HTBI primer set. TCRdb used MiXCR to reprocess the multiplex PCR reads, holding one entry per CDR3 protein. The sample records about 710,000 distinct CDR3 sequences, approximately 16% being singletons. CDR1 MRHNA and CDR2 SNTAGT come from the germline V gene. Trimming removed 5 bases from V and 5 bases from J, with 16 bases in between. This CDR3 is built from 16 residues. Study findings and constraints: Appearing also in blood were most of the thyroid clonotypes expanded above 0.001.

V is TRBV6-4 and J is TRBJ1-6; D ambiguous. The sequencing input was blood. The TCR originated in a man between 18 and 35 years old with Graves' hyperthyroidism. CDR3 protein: CASSREARGNNSPLHF. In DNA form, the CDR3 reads TGTGCCAGCAGTCGTGAGGCCCGAGGAAATAATTCACCCCTCCACTTT.